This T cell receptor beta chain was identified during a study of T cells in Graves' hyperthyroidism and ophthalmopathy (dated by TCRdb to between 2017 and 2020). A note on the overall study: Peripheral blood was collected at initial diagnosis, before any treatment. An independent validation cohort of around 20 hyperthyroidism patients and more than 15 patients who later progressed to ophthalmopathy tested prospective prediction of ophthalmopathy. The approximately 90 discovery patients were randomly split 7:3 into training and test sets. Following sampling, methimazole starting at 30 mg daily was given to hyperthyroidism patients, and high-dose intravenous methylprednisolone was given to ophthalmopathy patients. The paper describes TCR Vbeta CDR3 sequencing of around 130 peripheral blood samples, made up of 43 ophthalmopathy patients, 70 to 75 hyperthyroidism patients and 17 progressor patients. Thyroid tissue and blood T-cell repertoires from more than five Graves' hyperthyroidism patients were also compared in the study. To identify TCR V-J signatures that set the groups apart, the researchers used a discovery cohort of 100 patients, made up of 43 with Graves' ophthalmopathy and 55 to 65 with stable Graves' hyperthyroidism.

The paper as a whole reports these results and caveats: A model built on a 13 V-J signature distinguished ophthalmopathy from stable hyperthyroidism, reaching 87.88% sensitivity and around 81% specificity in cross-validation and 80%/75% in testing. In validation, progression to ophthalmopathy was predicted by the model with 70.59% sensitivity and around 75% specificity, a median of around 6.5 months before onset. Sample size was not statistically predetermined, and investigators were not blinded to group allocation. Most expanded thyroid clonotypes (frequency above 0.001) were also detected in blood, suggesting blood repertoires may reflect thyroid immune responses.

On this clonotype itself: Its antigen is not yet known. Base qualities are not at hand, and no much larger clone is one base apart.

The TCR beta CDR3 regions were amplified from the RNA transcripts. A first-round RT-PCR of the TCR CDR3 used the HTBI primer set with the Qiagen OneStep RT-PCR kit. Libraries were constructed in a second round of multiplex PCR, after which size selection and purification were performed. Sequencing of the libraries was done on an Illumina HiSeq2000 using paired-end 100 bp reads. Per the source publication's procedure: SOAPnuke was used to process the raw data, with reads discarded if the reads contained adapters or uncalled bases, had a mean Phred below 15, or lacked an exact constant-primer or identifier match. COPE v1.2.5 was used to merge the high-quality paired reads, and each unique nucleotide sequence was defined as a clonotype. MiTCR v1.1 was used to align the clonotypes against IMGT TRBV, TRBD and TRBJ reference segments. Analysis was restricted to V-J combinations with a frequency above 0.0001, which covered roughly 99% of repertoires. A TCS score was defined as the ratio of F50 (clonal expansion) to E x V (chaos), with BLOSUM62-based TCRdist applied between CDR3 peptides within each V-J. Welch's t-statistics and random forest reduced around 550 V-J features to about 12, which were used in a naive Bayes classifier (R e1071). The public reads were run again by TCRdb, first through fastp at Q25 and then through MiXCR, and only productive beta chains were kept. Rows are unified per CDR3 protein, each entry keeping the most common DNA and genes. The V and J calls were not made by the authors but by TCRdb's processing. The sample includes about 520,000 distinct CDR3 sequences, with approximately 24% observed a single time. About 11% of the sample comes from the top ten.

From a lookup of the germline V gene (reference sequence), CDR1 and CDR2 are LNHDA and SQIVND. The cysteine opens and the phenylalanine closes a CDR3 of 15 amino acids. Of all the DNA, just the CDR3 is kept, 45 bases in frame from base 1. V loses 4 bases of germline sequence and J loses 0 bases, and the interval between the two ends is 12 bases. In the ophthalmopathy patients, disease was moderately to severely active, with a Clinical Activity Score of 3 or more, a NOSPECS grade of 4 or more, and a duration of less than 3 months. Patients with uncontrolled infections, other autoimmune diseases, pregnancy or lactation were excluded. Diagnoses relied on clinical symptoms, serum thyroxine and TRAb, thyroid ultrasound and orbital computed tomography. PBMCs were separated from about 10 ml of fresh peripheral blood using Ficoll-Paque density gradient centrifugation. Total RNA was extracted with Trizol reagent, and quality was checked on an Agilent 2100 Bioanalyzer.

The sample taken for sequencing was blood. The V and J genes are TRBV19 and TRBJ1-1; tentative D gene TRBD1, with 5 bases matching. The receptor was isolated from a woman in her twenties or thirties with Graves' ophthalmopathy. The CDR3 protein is CASSKQAVLNTEAFF. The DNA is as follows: TGTGCCAGTAGTAAACAGGCGGTCCTGAACACTGAAGCTTTCTTT.